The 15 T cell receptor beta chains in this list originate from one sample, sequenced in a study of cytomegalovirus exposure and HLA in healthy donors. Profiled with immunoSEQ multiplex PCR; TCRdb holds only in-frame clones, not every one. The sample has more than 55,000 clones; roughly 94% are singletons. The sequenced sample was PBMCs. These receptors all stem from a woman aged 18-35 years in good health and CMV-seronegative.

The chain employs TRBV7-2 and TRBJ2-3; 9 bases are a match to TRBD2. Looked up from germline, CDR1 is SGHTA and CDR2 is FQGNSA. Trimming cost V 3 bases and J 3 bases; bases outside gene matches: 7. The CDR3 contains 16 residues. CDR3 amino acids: CASSFRGGGATDTQYF. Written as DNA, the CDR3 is TGTGCCAGCAGCTTCAGAGGCGGGGGGGCGACAGATACGCAGTATTTT.

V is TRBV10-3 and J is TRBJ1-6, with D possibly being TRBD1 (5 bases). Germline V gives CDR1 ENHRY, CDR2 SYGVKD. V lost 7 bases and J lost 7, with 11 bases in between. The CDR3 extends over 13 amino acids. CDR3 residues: CAIKAGQNSPLHF. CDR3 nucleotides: TGTGCCATCAAGGCAGGACAAAATTCACCCCTCCACTTT.

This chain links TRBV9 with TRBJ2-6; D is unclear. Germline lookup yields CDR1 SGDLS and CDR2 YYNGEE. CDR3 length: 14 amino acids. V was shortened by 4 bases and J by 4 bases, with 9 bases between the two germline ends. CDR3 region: CASSRDPGANVLTF. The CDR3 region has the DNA TGTGCCAGCAGCCGAGATCCCGGGGCCAACGTCCTGACTTTC.

Here the CDR3 DNA reads TGTGCCAGCAGCGCGACAGGGAGAAGCACAGATACGCAGTATTTT. Translating it yields CASSATGRSTDTQYF. This chain joins TRBV6-4 and TRBJ2-3; 7 nucleotides line up with TRBD1. Germline CDR1 reads MRHNA; CDR2 reads SNTAGT. This CDR3 spans 15 amino acids. After removal of 6 bases from V and 0 bases from J, the junction contained 6 bases not matched to a gene.

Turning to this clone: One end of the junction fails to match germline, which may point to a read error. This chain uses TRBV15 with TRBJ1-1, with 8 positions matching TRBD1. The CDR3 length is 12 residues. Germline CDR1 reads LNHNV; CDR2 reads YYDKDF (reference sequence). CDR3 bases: TGTGCCACCAGCAGAGCTACAACGGGACAGGTTTTT. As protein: CATSRATTGQVF. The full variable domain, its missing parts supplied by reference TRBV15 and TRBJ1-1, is DAMVIQNPRYQVTQFGKPVTLSCSQTLNHNVMYWYQQKSSQAPKLLFHYYDKDFNNEADTPDNFQSRRPNTSFCFLDIRSPGLGDTAMYLCATSRATTGQVFGQGTRLTVV.

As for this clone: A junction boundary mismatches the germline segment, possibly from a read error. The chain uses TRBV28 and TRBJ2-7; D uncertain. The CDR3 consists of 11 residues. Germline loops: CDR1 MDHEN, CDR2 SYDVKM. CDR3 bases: TGTGCCAGCAGTTCCTCGAGAGACTTCCACTTC. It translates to CASSSSRDFHF.

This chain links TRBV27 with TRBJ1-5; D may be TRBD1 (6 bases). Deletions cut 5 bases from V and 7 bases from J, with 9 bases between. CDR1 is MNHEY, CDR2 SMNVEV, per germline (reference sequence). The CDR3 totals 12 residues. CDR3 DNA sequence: TGTGCCAGCAGTCCCCAGGGGCAGCCCCAGCATTTT. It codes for CASSPQGQPQHF.

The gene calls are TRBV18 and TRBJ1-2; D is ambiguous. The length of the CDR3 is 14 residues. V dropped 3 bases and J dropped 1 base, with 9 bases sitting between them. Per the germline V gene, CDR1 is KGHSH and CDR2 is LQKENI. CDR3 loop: CASSPGPNNYGYTF. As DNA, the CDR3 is TGTGCCAGCTCACCTGGCCCCAATAACTATGGCTACACCTTC.

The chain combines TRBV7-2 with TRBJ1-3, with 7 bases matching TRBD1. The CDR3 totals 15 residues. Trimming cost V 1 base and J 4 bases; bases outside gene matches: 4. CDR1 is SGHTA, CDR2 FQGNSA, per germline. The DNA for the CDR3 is TGTGCCAGCAGCTTAGAGGGGGCGATCGGAAACACCATATATTTT. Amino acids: CASSLEGAIGNTIYF.

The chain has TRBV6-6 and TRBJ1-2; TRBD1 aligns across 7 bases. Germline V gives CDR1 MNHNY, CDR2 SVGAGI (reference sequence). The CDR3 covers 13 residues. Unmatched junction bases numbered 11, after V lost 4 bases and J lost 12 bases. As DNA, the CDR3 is TGTGCCAGCAGTTCTCCCCTGACAGGGTGGGACACCTTC. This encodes CASSSPLTGWDTF.

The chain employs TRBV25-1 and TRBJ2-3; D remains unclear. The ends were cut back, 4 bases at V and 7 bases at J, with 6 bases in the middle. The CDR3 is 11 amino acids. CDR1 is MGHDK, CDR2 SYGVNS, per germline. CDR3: CASSGPYTQYF. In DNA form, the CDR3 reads TGTGCCAGCAGTGGTCCATATACGCAGTATTTT.

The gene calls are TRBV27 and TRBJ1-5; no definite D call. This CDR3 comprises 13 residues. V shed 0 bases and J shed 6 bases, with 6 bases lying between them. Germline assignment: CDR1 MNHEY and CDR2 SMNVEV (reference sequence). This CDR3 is CASSLSSLQPQHF. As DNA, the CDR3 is TGTGCCAGCAGTTTATCTTCTCTTCAGCCCCAGCATTTT.

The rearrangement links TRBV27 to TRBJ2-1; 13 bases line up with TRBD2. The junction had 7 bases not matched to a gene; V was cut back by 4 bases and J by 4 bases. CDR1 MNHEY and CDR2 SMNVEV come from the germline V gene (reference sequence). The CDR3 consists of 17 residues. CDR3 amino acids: CASSSPGLAGVYNEQFF. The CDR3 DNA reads TGTGCCAGCAGTTCCCCCGGACTAGCGGGGGTTTACAATGAGCAGTTCTTC.

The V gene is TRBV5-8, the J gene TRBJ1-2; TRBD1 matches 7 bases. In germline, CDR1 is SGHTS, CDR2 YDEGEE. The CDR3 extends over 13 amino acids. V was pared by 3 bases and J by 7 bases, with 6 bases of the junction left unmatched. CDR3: CASSSIDRAGYTF. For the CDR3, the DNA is TGTGCCAGCAGCTCGATAGACAGGGCTGGCTACACCTTC. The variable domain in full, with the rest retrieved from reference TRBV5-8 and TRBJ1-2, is EAGVTQSPTHLIKTRGQQATLRCSPISGHTSVYWYQQALGLGLQFLLWYDEGEERNRGNFPPRFSGRQFPNYSSELNVNALELEDSALYLCASSSIDRAGYTFGSGTRLTVV.

The CDR3 bases are TGTGCCAGTGACAGGGTACACCGAACCAACAATGAGCAGTTCTTC. Amino acids: CASDRVHRTNNEQFF. The rearrangement joins TRBV19 to TRBJ2-1; 7 bases are a match to TRBD1. The CDR3 totals 15 residues. Germline-derived CDR1 and CDR2 are LNHDA and SQIVND (reference sequence). V was pared by 8 bases and J by 5 bases, with 12 bases of the junction left unmatched.